What follows are 18 T cell receptor beta chains derived from one specimen sequenced in a study of beta chain features in type 1 diabetes. Findings and caveats of the study: People with Type 1 diabetes carried modestly yet significantly shorter TCRB CDR3s in all four CD4+ subsets.

Sequenced material consisted of expressed TCRB transcripts (all of the isolated RNA was reverse transcribed). Clones were read by immunoSEQ multiplex PCR, and TCRdb kept only the in-frame ones, dropping some. This table holds over 150,000 clones, almost 8% found once. Their target antigens are unknown. The sequencing input was central memory CD4+ T cells from blood. Every receptor here comes from a man in his late teens or twenties with type 1 diabetes.

This clone was counted between two and nine times. The rearrangement joins TRBV28 to TRBJ1-5; the match to TRBD1 covers 7 bases. Germline trimming cut 6 bases from V and 8 bases from J; bases unmatched to any gene: 13. The germline CDR1 and CDR2 sequences are MDHEN and SYDVKM. CDR3 length: 15 residues. CDR3 in amino acids: CASRHNSPGGKPQHF. The DNA of the CDR3 is TGTGCCAGCAGACATAACTCGCCAGGGGGTAAGCCCCAGCATTTT.

The rearrangement uses TRBV5-1 and TRBJ2-2; TRBD2 might be the D (6 bases). The CDR3 is 14 residues long. Germline V gene data show CDR1 as SGHRS and CDR2 as YFSETQ. Between the trimmed V and J ends, which lost 0 bases and 7 bases, there was a span of 10 bases. CDR3 sequence reads: CASSLVGTYGELFF. CDR3 bases: TGCGCCAGCAGCTTGGTCGGGACTTACGGGGAGCTGTTTTTT.

This clone has a count of ten or more. The chain couples TRBV14 to TRBJ2-5; perhaps TRBD1 as D (6 bases). The germline V gene has CDR1 SGHDN and CDR2 FVKESK. Trimming shortened V by 4 bases and J by 4 bases, and 19 bases separated the two germline ends. CDR3 length: 16 residues. The CDR3: CASSPGRQAIGETQYF. CDR3 nucleotide sequence: TGTGCCAGCAGCCCGGGTCGACAGGCGATCGGAGAGACCCAGTACTTC.

This clone was observed a few times. The genes are TRBV7-2 and TRBJ2-1; 8 positions match TRBD2. CDR3 length equals 15 residues. The trim removed 3 bases at V and 4 bases at J, leaving 5 bases unmatched. CDR1 SGHTA and CDR2 FQGNSA come from the germline V gene. Here the CDR3 DNA reads TGTGCCAGCAGCTTGTATAGCGGGACTTACAATGAGCAGTTCTTC. Encoded protein: CASSLYSGTYNEQFF.

There are a few counts of this clone. The chain is built from TRBV6-1 and TRBJ1-2; D not resolved. V lost 7 bases and J 4 bases, leaving 19 bases between the germline ends. There are 15 residues in the CDR3. The germline CDR1 and CDR2 sequences are MNHNS and SASEGT. DNA for the CDR3: TGTGCCAGCACCCCTTATTGGCCAGGAACCTATGGCTACACCTTC. This sequence encodes CASTPYWPGTYGYTF.

This clone was counted only a few times. The chain couples TRBV29-1 to TRBJ2-6, with 14 bases identical to TRBD2. CDR3 length: 19 amino acids. In germline, CDR1 is SQVTM, CDR2 ANQGSEA. V was pared by 6 bases and J by 2 bases, with 12 bases of the junction left unmatched. CDR3 residues: CSVTPRGLAGEAGANVLTF. In nucleotides, the CDR3 is TGCAGCGTCACTCCGCGGGGACTAGCGGGAGAGGCTGGGGCCAACGTCCTGACTTTC.

This clone has only a few counts. J is TRBJ1-1 and V is TRBV6-6; 8 bases map to TRBD1. Germline assignment: CDR1 MNHNY and CDR2 SVGAGI (reference sequence). V was clipped by 2 bases and J by 4 bases; unmatched bases: 6. This CDR3 has 15 amino acids. The CDR3 protein is CASSYLGQGSTEAFF. The CDR3 DNA follows: TGTGCCAGCAGTTACCTAGGACAGGGAAGCACTGAAGCTTTCTTT.

This chain uses TRBV7-2 with TRBJ2-1; TRBD2 is a possible D gene (6 bases). The V end lost 1 base, the J end lost 3 bases, and 16 bases lay between the germline ends. The CDR3 runs 17 residues. Looked up from germline, CDR1 is SGHTA and CDR2 is FQGNSA. CDR3 region: CASSLVFSGEIYNEQFF. In DNA form, the CDR3 reads TGTGCCAGCAGCTTAGTTTTTAGCGGTGAAATCTACAATGAGCAGTTCTTC.

V usage is TRBV5-1 and J usage is TRBJ2-7; 7 bases are shared with TRBD1. With V trimmed by 0 bases and J by 2 bases, 5 bases remained unmatched. The CDR3 is made up of 15 amino acids. Germline assignment: CDR1 SGHRS and CDR2 YFSETQ. The CDR3 DNA reads as TGCGCCAGCAGCTTGGCGACAGGGCCCCCCTACGAGCAGTACTTC. This encodes CASSLATGPPYEQYF.

This chain links TRBV5-1 with TRBJ1-4; D possibly corresponds to TRBD1 (6 bases). Trimming removed 3 bases from V and 8 bases from J, with 17 bases in between. Germline assignment: CDR1 SGHRS and CDR2 YFSETQ. The CDR3 totals 15 residues. The CDR3 nucleotides read TGCGCCAGCAGCTGGAGTACAGGGCTCGAAGAAAAACTGTTTTTT. Its protein product is CASSWSTGLEEKLFF.

In nucleotides, the CDR3 is TGTGCCACGATGCGGGTGTCCTACGAGCAGTACTTC. This sequence encodes CATMRVSYEQYF. This chain connects TRBV28 to TRBJ2-7; D possibly corresponds to TRBD2 (5 bases). Trimming removed 10 bases at V and 1 base at J, with 11 bases between. CDR1 MDHEN and CDR2 SYDVKM come from the germline V gene. This CDR3 comprises 12 residues. The whole variable domain, filled in from reference TRBV28 and TRBJ2-7, reads DVKVTQSSRYLVKRTGEKVFLECVQDMDHENMFWYRQDPGLGLRLIYFSYDVKMKEKGDIPEGYSVSREKKERFSLILESASTNQTSMYLCATMRVSYEQYFGPGTRLTVT.

The chain joins TRBV7-9 to TRBJ2-1, with TRBD1 identical over 8 bases. The CDR3 is 13 residues long. The V and J ends lost 5 bases and 10 bases, in that order; junction bases with no gene match: 7. Germline CDR1 reads SEHNR; CDR2 reads FQNEAQ (reference sequence). CDR3 bases: TGTGCCAGCAGCGGGGACCGGGACAGGGAGCAGTTCTTC. This sequence encodes CASSGDRDREQFF.

This clone turned up a few times. The CDR3 protein is CASRRQGAGELFF. In DNA, the CDR3 is TGTGCCAGCAGGAGACAGGGGGCCGGGGAGCTGTTTTTT. This chain connects TRBV2 to TRBJ2-2; 9 bases fit TRBD1. Losses at the gene ends were 6 bases for V and 6 bases for J; bases not matched to a gene: 2. This CDR3 is built from 13 residues. In germline, CDR1 is SNHLY, CDR2 FYNNEI. Drawing the rest from reference TRBV2 and TRBJ2-2, the complete variable domain is EPEVTQTPSHQVTQMGQEVILRCVPISNHLYFYWYRQILGQKVEFLVSFYNNEISEKSEIFDDQFSVERPDGSNFTLKIRSTKLEDSAMYFCASRRQGAGELFFGEGSRLTVL.

CDR3 residues: CASSFLAGSYEQYF. The CDR3, as DNA: TGTGCCAGCAGCTTTTTGGCAGGGTCCTACGAGCAGTACTTC. The chain uses TRBV7-8 and TRBJ2-7, with D possibly being TRBD1 (5 bases). The CDR3 runs 14 residues. The germline gives CDR1 SGHVS, CDR2 FQNEAQ. Trimming took off 3 bases at V and 1 base at J, with 10 bases between the two ends.

This clone was seen a handful of times. The chain joins TRBV19 to TRBJ2-2; 8 bases fit TRBD1. The CDR3 sequence is 13 residues long. V shed 6 bases, J shed 6 bases, and the junction held 3 bases outside the gene matches. CDR1 is LNHDA and CDR2 is SQIVND in the germline V gene (reference sequence). DNA of the CDR3: TGTGCCAGTAGCGGACAGGGCGCCGGGGAGCTGTTTTTT. Protein sequence: CASSGQGAGELFF.

This chain uses TRBV7-2 with TRBJ2-5, with a possible D match to TRBD2 (5 bases). The J call may be incorrect, as the DNA end agrees better with TRBJ2-7. The CDR3 extends over 14 amino acids. CDR1 SGHTA and CDR2 FQGNSA come from the germline V gene. The chain's CDR3 is CASSPGIDSYEQYF. Here the CDR3 DNA reads TGTGCCAGCAGCCCCGGGATCGATTCCTACGAGCAGTACTTC.

This rearrangement joins TRBV7-9 to TRBJ1-2; tentative D call: TRBD1 (6 bases). V lost 0 bases, J lost 4 bases, and 12 bases lay in between. Per the germline V gene, CDR1 is SEHNR and CDR2 is FQNEAQ (reference sequence). CDR3 length: 15 residues. CDR3 sequence (DNA): TGTGCCAGCAGCTTAGCCAACAGGGCGGGCTATGGCTACACCTTC. Translation gives CASSLANRAGYGYTF.

This clone was observed at least ten times. V is TRBV9 and J is TRBJ2-1; D is undetermined. Germline lookup yields CDR1 SGDLS and CDR2 YYNGEE. There are 12 residues in the CDR3. The V end lost 0 bases, the J end lost 13 bases, and 11 bases lay between the germline ends. CDR3 nucleotides: TGTGCCAGCAGCGTAGGGCAGGATCAACAGTTCTTC. As protein: CASSVGQDQQFF.